This is a list of T cell receptor beta chains from one sample in a study of blood T cell repertoires in COVID-19. Clones were sequenced by immunoSEQ multiplex PCR, and TCRdb holds only the in-frame ones, with some missing. The sample has 250,000 to 300,000 clones, 70% to 90% seen once. Material: peripheral blood. The receptors shown here come from a man aged 60 to 75 who had recovered from COVID-19. CDR3s include the opening cysteine and the closing phenylalanine or tryptophan. The order of the fields is clone size, D gene, V gene, J gene, CDR3 protein, CDR3 DNA. D genes are given only for firm matches. Clone size is stated in some rows and not others, as once, few, many or a class when expanded.

NA	NA	TRBV5-1	TRBJ1-4	CASSSDRQSTNEKLFF	TGCGCCAGCAGCTCCGACCGACAGTCAACTAATGAAAAACTGTTTTTT
NA	NA	TRBV7-8	TRBJ2-5	CASSLAQDSDPWTQYF	TGTGCCAGCAGCTTAGCGCAAGACAGCGACCCGTGGACCCAGTACTTC
NA	NA	TRBV3-1/TRBV3-2	TRBJ2-5	CASSVQGWETQYF	TGTGCCAGCAGCGTACAGGGTTGGGAGACCCAGTACTTC
NA	TRBD1	TRBV4-1	TRBJ1-4	CASSQAGGNEKLFF	TGCGCCAGCAGCCAAGCAGGGGGGAATGAAAAACTGTTTTTT
NA	TRBD2	TRBV7-2	TRBJ2-7	CASSLGPGLGYGEQYF	TGTGCCAGCAGCTTAGGACCGGGACTAGGATACGGCGAGCAGTACTTC
few	NA	TRBV7-2	TRBJ1-2	CASSSTGVANYGYTF	TGTGCCAGCAGCTCAACGGGGGTGGCTAACTATGGCTACACCTTC
NA	NA	TRBV29-1	TRBJ2-3	CSVGSADTQYF	TGCAGCGTTGGGTCGGCAGATACGCAGTATTTT
NA	TRBD1	TRBV6-5	TRBJ1-1	CASSRTGTGNTEAFF	TGTGCCAGCAGTCGAACCGGGACAGGGAACACTGAAGCTTTCTTT
NA	NA	TRBV4-1	TRBJ2-5	CASSQDRLGGETQYF	TGCGCCAGCAGCCAAGACCGGCTGGGGGGAGAGACCCAGTACTTC
NA	NA	TRBV30	TRBJ1-1	CAWSVRFEFGGTEAFF	TGTGCCTGGAGTGTACGATTTGAGTTCGGAGGGACTGAAGCTTTCTTT
NA	NA	TRBV6-6	TRBJ1-6	CASTSDSPSSPLHF	TGTGCCAGCACCAGCGACAGCCCTTCTTCACCCCTCCACTTT
NA	TRBD1	TRBV11-2	TRBJ1-5	CASSSGPDRDNQPQHF	TGTGCCAGCAGCTCCGGTCCGGACAGGGATAATCAGCCCCAGCATTTT
few	TRBD1	TRBV6-6	TRBJ1-5	CASSRGSNQPQHF	TGTGCCAGCAGCAGGGGGAGCAATCAGCCCCAGCATTTT
NA	TRBD1	TRBV10-3	TRBJ1-4	CAISNRDRGEKLFF	TGTGCCATCAGTAACCGGGACAGGGGAGAAAAACTGTTTTTT
NA	TRBD2	TRBV9	TRBJ2-2	CASSVGAGGPTGELFF	TGTGCCAGCAGCGTAGGGGCGGGAGGGCCTACCGGGGAGCTGTTTTTT
NA	NA	TRBV28	TRBJ1-6	CASSSGKVGSPLHF	TGTGCCAGCAGTTCAGGAAAAGTCGGTTCACCCCTCCACTTT
NA	NA	TRBV6-6	TRBJ1-1	CASSPAENLEAFF	TGTGCCAGCAGTCCCGCTGAGAATCTTGAAGCTTTCTTT
NA	NA	TRBV24-1	TRBJ2-1	CATMDSSSYNEQFF	TGTGCCACCATGGACTCGAGCTCCTACAATGAGCAGTTCTTC
NA	TRBD1	TRBV27	TRBJ1-2	CASSLVGQGADGYTF	TGTGCCAGCAGTTTAGTGGGACAGGGGGCGGATGGCTACACCTTC
few	NA	TRBV5-1	TRBJ2-5	CASSRGGPQETQYF	TGCGCCAGCAGTAGGGGGGGTCCGCAAGAGACCCAGTACTTC
once	TRBD2	TRBV4-2	TRBJ2-2	CASSHGGLANTGELFF	TGTGCCAGCAGCCATGGAGGACTAGCGAATACCGGGGAGCTGTTTTTT
NA	NA	TRBV18	TRBJ1-4	CASSPPGGLKNEKLFF	TGTGCCAGCTCACCACCGGGGGGGCTAAAGAATGAAAAACTGTTTTTT
NA	TRBD1	TRBV5-6	TRBJ1-4	CASSRGIDRVVNEKLFF	TGTGCCAGCAGCCGAGGGATCGACAGGGTAGTAAATGAAAAACTGTTTTTT
NA	NA	TRBV18	TRBJ2-1	CASSPPTNNEQFF	TGTGCCAGCTCACCACCGACAAACAATGAGCAGTTCTTC
NA	NA	TRBV28	TRBJ1-2	CASRVGAVYGYTF	TGTGCCAGCAGGGTAGGGGCCGTCTATGGCTACACCTTC
NA	NA	TRBV12-5	TRBJ1-3	CASGLVVSSSGNTIYF	TGTGCTAGTGGTTTGGTCGTATCCTCCTCTGGAAACACCATATATTTT
NA	NA	TRBV5-6	TRBJ2-3	CASTRPGASTDTQYF	TGTGCCAGCACCCGGCCAGGGGCTAGCACAGATACGCAGTATTTT
NA	TRBD2	TRBV19	TRBJ2-1	CASSISSGGASFRNEQFF	TGTGCCAGTAGTATATCAAGCGGGGGGGCGTCATTCCGGAATGAGCAGTTCTTC
few	TRBD1	TRBV18	TRBJ1-1	CASSLGQGMNTEAFF	TGTGCCAGCTCACTGGGACAGGGGATGAACACTGAAGCTTTCTTT
NA	NA	TRBV9	TRBJ2-1	CASSGAADKLNEQFF	TGTGCCAGCAGCGGAGCAGCGGATAAGCTCAATGAGCAGTTCTTC
NA	TRBD1	TRBV7-6	TRBJ2-7	CASSTPGTGPLEQYF	TGTGCCAGCAGCACCCCCGGGACAGGGCCACTCGAGCAGTACTTC
NA	NA	TRBV4-1	TRBJ2-2	CASSQGPLSRELFF	TGCGCCAGCAGCCAAGGGCCCCTCTCCCGGGAGCTGTTTTTT
once	TRBD2	TRBV27	TRBJ2-1	CASSAPTGLAGVYEQFF	TGTGCCAGCAGTGCCCCGACCGGGCTAGCGGGAGTCTATGAGCAGTTCTTC
NA	NA	TRBV6-5	TRBJ2-5	CASSSADGTPTQYF	TGTGCCAGCAGTTCAGCGGATGGTACTCCGACCCAGTACTTC
NA	TRBD2	TRBV7-2	TRBJ2-7	CASSFAGTSGAIHEQYF	TGTGCCAGCAGCTTCGCCGGGACTAGCGGCGCGATCCACGAGCAGTACTTC
few	NA	TRBV27	TRBJ1-2	CASSLSFRTDLYGYTF	TGTGCCAGCAGTTTATCCTTTCGGACAGACCTCTATGGCTACACCTTC
NA	NA	TRBV10-3	TRBJ1-2	CAIRQHPSDGYTF	TGTGCCATCAGGCAACACCCGAGCGATGGCTACACCTTC
many	TRBD2	TRBV5-1	TRBJ2-7	CASSPGGRVYEQYF	TGCGCCAGCAGCCCGGGGGGAAGGGTCTACGAGCAGTACTTC
many	TRBD2	TRBV2	TRBJ2-3	CASSAGGGADTQYF	TGTGCCAGCAGTGCGGGCGGGGGGGCGGATACGCAGTATTTT
NA	NA	TRBV6-5	TRBJ2-5	CASGRDITKTQYF	TGTGCCAGCGGACGGGACATTACAAAGACCCAGTACTTC